A single sample is the source of the 12 T cell receptor beta chains below, sequenced in a study of blood T cell repertoires in COVID-19. The data were produced by immunoSEQ multiplex PCR, yet TCRdb's version contains in-frame clones alone and is incomplete. Found here are 30,000 to 35,000 clones, 93% of them singletons; the top ten hold 5.2%. What was sequenced was peripheral blood. These receptors were collected from a human donor in a cohort sampled during active COVID-19.

The chain employs TRBV7-9 and TRBJ2-2, with D possibly being TRBD1 (6 bases). Germline CDR1 is SEHNR and CDR2 is FQNEAQ (reference sequence). Deletions cut 1 base from V and 0 bases from J, with 12 bases between. There are 17 residues in the CDR3. The CDR3 loop is CASSLGDWTANTGELFF. In DNA form, the CDR3 reads TGTGCCAGCAGCTTAGGGGATTGGACAGCGAACACCGGGGAGCTGTTTTTT.

CDR3 sequence reads: CAWSVRWASSSPLHF. The CDR3 nucleotides are TGTGCCTGGAGTGTACGGTGGGCCTCTTCGTCACCCCTCCACTTT. This chain uses TRBV30 with TRBJ1-6; D is unresolved. V lost 0 bases, J lost 10 bases, and 16 bases lay in between. The CDR3 has 15 residues. Germline assignment: CDR1 GTSNPN and CDR2 SVGIG (reference sequence).

CDR3 sequence (DNA): TGTGCCAGCAGTGAATGGGTCGCGGAGAATGAAAAACTGTTTTTT. Translation gives CASSEWVAENEKLFF. The chain employs TRBV25-1 and TRBJ1-4; D is uncertain. V lost 1 base to trimming and J lost 5 bases, with 11 bases between them. Germline loops: CDR1 MGHDK, CDR2 SYGVNS. This CDR3 region has 15 residues.

CDR3 coding DNA: TGCAGCGTTGCAGGGGGAAACACCATATATTTT. Protein product: CSVAGGNTIYF. The chain couples TRBV29-1 to TRBJ1-3; tentative D call: TRBD1 (5 bases). Trimming pared 4 bases from V and 4 bases from J, leaving 5 bases between. The CDR3 is made up of 11 amino acids. Germline CDR1 SQVTM, CDR2 ANQGSEA. The full variable domain, in which reference TRBV29-1 and TRBJ1-3 provide the parts outside the CDR3, is SAVISQKPSRDICQRGTSLTIQCQVDSQVTMMFWYRQQPGQSLTLIATANQGSEATYESGFVIDKFPISRPNLTFSTLTVSNMSPEDSSIYLCSVAGGNTIYFGEGSWLTVV.

The chain combines TRBV4-1 with TRBJ1-3; no clear D. Germline CDR1 is MGHRA and CDR2 is YSYEKL. This CDR3 has 16 amino acids. V lost 1 base and J 0 bases, leaving 10 bases between the germline ends. The CDR3 DNA reads as TGCGCCAGCAGCCAAGCAGCGCGAGACTCTGGAAACACCATATATTTT. Protein sequence: CASSQAARDSGNTIYF.

The V gene is TRBV13, the J gene TRBJ1-2, with D perhaps matching TRBD1 (5 bases). Trimming shortened V by 5 bases and J by 6 bases, and 19 bases separated the two germline ends. The CDR3 covers 15 residues. Germline lookup yields CDR1 PRHDT and CDR2 FYEKMQ (reference sequence). CDR3 sequence: CASSPRGVVRNGYTF. Written as DNA, the CDR3 is TGTGCCAGCAGCCCCCGGGGGGTAGTGAGGAATGGCTACACCTTC.

The chain links TRBV29-1 to TRBJ1-2, with TRBD1 matching 7 bases. Germline values: CDR1 SQVTM, CDR2 ANQGSEA. The CDR3 totals 13 residues. Trimming removed 4 bases from V and 1 base from J; junction bases left unmatched: 3. CDR3 loop: CSVGGQNNYGYTF. In nucleotides, the CDR3 is TGCAGCGTTGGGGGACAGAATAACTATGGCTACACCTTC.

The CDR3 region is CASSLRQINQPQHF. In DNA form, the CDR3 reads TGTGCCAGCAGTTTGAGGCAGATCAATCAGCCCCAGCATTTT. This rearrangement joins TRBV28 to TRBJ1-5; D is ambiguous. Between the trimmed V and J ends, which lost 3 bases and 3 bases, there was a span of 9 bases. This CDR3 has 14 amino acids. Germline values: CDR1 MDHEN, CDR2 SYDVKM. Combining the CDR3 with reference TRBV28 and TRBJ1-5 gives the whole variable domain DVKVTQSSRYLVKRTGEKVFLECVQDMDHENMFWYRQDPGLGLRLIYFSYDVKMKEKGDIPEGYSVSREKKERFSLILESASTNQTSMYLCASSLRQINQPQHFGDGTRLSIL.

The chain combines TRBV4-1 with TRBJ2-4, with 9 bases fitting TRBD1. The V gene's germline CDR1 is MGHRA and CDR2 YSYEKL. This CDR3 has 20 amino acids. J gave up 3 bases and V 0 bases, and 15 bases lay outside the gene matches. The DNA for the CDR3 is TGCGCCAGCAGCCAAGATAATCCAGGGACAGGGTATAAGGTCAAAAACATTCAGTACTTC. Protein sequence: CASSQDNPGTGYKVKNIQYF.

The rearrangement joins TRBV11-3 to TRBJ2-1, with 9 bases identical to TRBD1. There are 15 residues in the CDR3. Germline assignment: CDR1 SGHNT and CDR2 YENEEA. V lost 3 bases to trimming and J lost 7 bases; unmatched junction nucleotides: 7. The CDR3 reads CASSFPGQGKNEQFF. DNA for the CDR3: TGTGCCAGCAGCTTCCCGGGACAGGGTAAAAATGAGCAGTTCTTC.

V is TRBV7-8 and J is TRBJ1-1; D call uncertain. CDR1 SGHVS and CDR2 FQNEAQ come from the germline V gene. This CDR3 comprises 12 residues. V was clipped by 3 bases and J by 8 bases, with 10 bases between them. The CDR3 nucleotides read TGTGCCAGCAGCTTTCTGCAGTTAGAAGCTTTCTTT. It encodes CASSFLQLEAFF.

This chain joins TRBV5-4 and TRBJ2-7; a possible D gene is TRBD1 (6 bases). Looked up from germline, CDR1 is SGHNT and CDR2 is YYREEE (reference sequence). V gave up 1 base and J gave up 2 bases, with 19 bases separating them. The CDR3 has 17 residues. As DNA, the CDR3 is TGTGCCAGCAGCTTGAGGGTCGGGTCGGGACACCCCTACGAGCAGTACTTC. It translates to CASSLRVGSGHPYEQYF.